This passage covers 17 T cell receptor beta chains from one sample sequenced in a study of shared T cell receptors in the human thymus. Here immunoSEQ multiplex PCR was the method, and the copy in TCRdb shows in-frame clones only, minus some. The sample yields hundreds of thousands of clones, approximately 85% seen once. In addition, the sample was reused for a study of human thymus T cells.

Sequencing was carried out using thymocytes. The receptors were gathered from a girl under three years old with a congenital heart defect.

The chain joins TRBV5-8 to TRBJ2-3, with 9 nucleotides matching TRBD2. V lost 1 base to trimming and J lost 4 bases; unmatched junction nucleotides: 7. Looked up from germline, CDR1 is SGHTS and CDR2 is YDEGEE. This CDR3 has 16 residues. The CDR3 DNA sequence: TGTGCCAGCAGCTTGCGGCGGGGGGGCAGGTCAGATACGCAGTATTTT. It is translated as CASSLRRGGRSDTQYF.

The rearrangement uses TRBV27 and TRBJ1-2, with TRBD1 as a possible D gene (5 bases). CDR1 and CDR2 (germline): MNHEY, SMNVEV (reference sequence). This CDR3 is 14 amino acids long. With 6 bases removed from V and 3 bases from J, the gap between germline ends came to 14 bases. The CDR3 spells CASSRDSQYYGYTF. CDR3 in DNA: TGTGCCAGCAGCCGCGACAGCCAATACTATGGCTACACCTTC.

The J gene is TRBJ1-2, the V gene TRBV4-1; 7 positions agree with TRBD1. Germline loops: CDR1 MGHRA, CDR2 YSYEKL. V dropped 5 bases and J dropped 4; count of bases not matched to a gene: 19. The CDR3 totals 18 residues. CDR3 sequence (DNA): TGCGCCAGCAGCGATCGCTACTCTGAGGGGGCGCGCGGCTATGGCTACACCTTC. This gives the protein CASSDRYSEGARGYGYTF.

This clone has just one count. Other DNA sequences in the same sample also yield this CDR3. The rearrangement uses TRBV5-1 and TRBJ1-2; D not certain. Germline-derived CDR1 and CDR2 are SGHRS and YFSETQ. CDR3 length: 13 residues. V lost 0 bases and J lost 6, with 9 bases in between. CDR3 sequence: CASSLVGGNGYTF. In DNA form, the CDR3 reads TGCGCCAGCAGCTTGGTTGGCGGTAATGGCTACACCTTC.

The V and J genes are TRBV2 and TRBJ1-1, with a tentative D call TRBD1 (5 bases). V was shortened by 8 bases and J by 5 bases, with 27 bases between the two germline ends. Germline-derived CDR1 and CDR2 are SNHLY and FYNNEI. The CDR3 totals 17 residues. CDR3 nucleotides: TGTGCCAGCCGGGCGGGGGTCAGTCGGGATTTAGATACTGAAGCTTTCTTT. Protein product: CASRAGVSRDLDTEAFF.

This chain joins TRBV5-5 and TRBJ1-2, with 8 bases fitting TRBD1. The ends lost 4 bases at V and 5 bases at J; junction bases unmatched: 10. Germline V CDR1 and CDR2: SGHKS, YYEKEE (reference sequence). The CDR3 consists of 15 residues. CDR3 nucleotides: TGTGCCAGCAGCCGTGGACAGGGTAAGGTGTATGGCTACACCTTC. Amino acid sequence: CASSRGQGKVYGYTF.

The V and J genes are TRBV7-2 and TRBJ1-1; 7 bases map to TRBD1. Germline V CDR1 and CDR2: SGHTA, FQGNSA. The CDR3 runs to 16 residues. V dropped 5 bases and J dropped 1; count of bases not matched to a gene: 10. The CDR3 loop reads CASSPILGTANTEAFF. CDR3 in DNA: TGTGCCAGCAGCCCTATCCTCGGGACAGCGAACACTGAAGCTTTCTTT. Complete variable domain (other parts from reference TRBV7-2 and TRBJ1-1): GAGVSQSPSNKVTEKGKDVELRCDPISGHTALYWYRQSLGQGLEFLIYFQGNSAPDKSGLPSDRFSAERTGGSVSTLTIQRTQQEDSAVYLCASSPILGTANTEAFFGQGTRLTVV.

The V call is TRBV28, the J call TRBJ1-1; no reliable D call. Trimming took 6 bases from V and 6 from J, leaving 8 bases between them. CDR1 and CDR2 from the germline V gene are MDHEN and SYDVKM. This CDR3 comprises 11 residues. CDR3 sequence: CASSPRAEAFF. The DNA for the CDR3 is TGTGCCAGCAGCCCTCGGGCTGAAGCTTTCTTT.

A remark on this clone: The sample contains more than one DNA sequence encoding this CDR3. V and J are TRBV19 and TRBJ1-6; D not resolved. The CDR3 is 15 residues long. V was pared by 10 bases and J by 8 bases, with 21 bases between. CDR1 is LNHDA and CDR2 is SQIVND in the germline V gene (reference sequence). CDR3 nucleotide sequence: TGTGCCACCGCGGAGGAGGCTGCGCCCTATTCACCCCTCCACTTT. Residues: CATAEEAAPYSPLHF.

The rearrangement joins TRBV29-1 to TRBJ1-2; TRBD1 might be the D (6 bases). Trimming took 6 bases from V and 6 from J, leaving 14 bases between them. The CDR3 sequence is 12 residues long. Germline CDR1 is SQVTM and CDR2 is ANQGSEA. CDR3 DNA: TGCAGCGTCTTACGCGGGGGGCATGGCTACACCTTC. This translates into CSVLRGGHGYTF.

The chain joins TRBV7-6 to TRBJ2-5; 8 positions match TRBD1. The CDR3 runs to 15 residues. With 5 bases clipped from V and 2 bases from J, the junction kept 7 bases outside the gene matches. Germline CDR1 and CDR2: SGHVS and FNYEAQ. This CDR3 reads CASSPRTGPQETQYF. The DNA of the CDR3 is TGTGCCAGCAGCCCGCGGACAGGGCCGCAAGAGACCCAGTACTTC.

Worth noting for this clone: The junction and the germline gene differ at one end; a read error may be behind it. Other DNA sequences of this sample code for an identical CDR3. This chain joins TRBV7-3 and TRBJ1-6; D unresolved. This CDR3 region has 13 residues. CDR1 is SGHTA, CDR2 FQGTGA, per germline. The DNA for the CDR3 is TGTGCCAGCAGCTTACGGGGAAATTCCCCCCTCCACTTT. Protein sequence: CASSLRGNSPLHF.

This sequence joins TRBV25-1 and TRBJ1-1, with TRBD1 matching over 10 bases. Looked up from germline, CDR1 is MGHDK and CDR2 is SYGVNS. The CDR3 is made up of 15 amino acids. Losses at the gene ends were 4 bases for V and 5 bases for J; bases not matched to a gene: 7. CDR3 coding DNA: TGTGCCAGCAGTGGAACCGGGACAGGGGTAACTGAAGCTTTCTTT. Amino acid sequence: CASSGTGTGVTEAFF. The full variable domain, rest sourced from reference TRBV25-1 and TRBJ1-1, is EADIYQTPRYLVIGTGKKITLECSQTMGHDKMYWYQQDPGMELHLIHYSYGVNSTEKGDLSSESTVSRIRTEHFPLTLESARPSHTSQYLCASSGTGTGVTEAFFGQGTRLTVV.

The J gene is TRBJ1-6, the V gene TRBV9; no definite D call. Germline V gene sequence: CDR1 SGDLS, CDR2 YYNGEE. The CDR3 sequence is 17 residues long. V lost 0 bases to trimming and J lost 0 bases, with 10 bases between them. In DNA, the CDR3 is TGTGCCAGCAGCGTAGAGGGTGGGAGCTCCTATAATTCACCCCTCCACTTT. Translation: CASSVEGGSSYNSPLHF. The full variable domain, with the rest looked up from reference TRBV9 and TRBJ1-6, is DSGVTQTPKHLITATGQRVTLRCSPRSGDLSVYWYQQSLDQGLQFLIQYYNGEERAKGNILERFSAQQFPDLHSELNLSSLELGDSALYFCASSVEGGSSYNSPLHFGNGTRLTVT.

The chain carries TRBV19 and TRBJ1-1, with D possibly matching TRBD1 (5 bases). This CDR3 comprises 17 residues. Per germline, CDR1 LNHDA and CDR2 SQIVND (reference sequence). Between the trimmed V and J ends, which lost 4 bases and 1 base, there was a span of 19 bases. CDR3 sequence reads: CASSTTPGGSANTEAFF. Here the CDR3 DNA reads TGTGCCAGTAGTACCACCCCGGGGGGGTCCGCGAACACTGAAGCTTTCTTT.

This chain connects TRBV4-3 to TRBJ1-1; no definite D call. V gave up 2 bases and J gave up 2 bases, with 6 bases separating them. Per germline, CDR1 LGHNA and CDR2 YSLEER. This CDR3 is built from 13 residues. The CDR3 DNA reads TGCGCCAGCAGCCAATTGTATAACACTGAAGCTTTCTTT. Translating gives CASSQLYNTEAFF.

This clone occurred a few times. The gene calls are TRBV4-1 and TRBJ1-1, with TRBD1 as a possible D gene (6 bases). Trimming shortened V by 3 bases and J by 0 bases, and 23 bases separated the two germline ends. Germline assignment: CDR1 MGHRA and CDR2 YSYEKL. There are 19 residues in the CDR3. The CDR3 here is CASSQKGGWEGLMNTEAFF. CDR3 coding DNA: TGCGCCAGCAGCCAGAAAGGGGGATGGGAAGGACTGATGAACACTGAAGCTTTCTTT.